The TCR beta chain described here comes from a study of PD-L1 blockade in urothelial cancer. Study as a whole: Administration of atezolizumab to patients began at some point between 2013 and 2015, at 1,200 mg intravenously every 3 weeks. Samples came from 3 weeks, at the second dose, and 6 weeks into treatment.

The CDR3 extends over 15 amino acids. This sample's time point: peripheral blood 6 weeks after treatment start. Using immunoSEQ multiplex PCR, the repertoire was profiled, and TCRdb retains in-frame clones only, with some absent. In the table there are about 48,000 clones, more than 80% of which are singletons. The chain employs TRBV21-1 and TRBJ1-1; TRBD1, the D gene given by the table, was not confirmed from the DNA. TRBV21-1 is a documented pseudogene. The sample here was PBMCs, taken around atezolizumab (anti-PD-L1) treatment. The sequence was obtained from a man between 65 and 85 years old with urothelial cancer. The CDR3 sequence is CASSKEEGANTEAFF. The CDR3 DNA reads TGTGCCAGCAGCAAAGAGGAAGGGGCCAACACTGAAGCTTTCTTT.